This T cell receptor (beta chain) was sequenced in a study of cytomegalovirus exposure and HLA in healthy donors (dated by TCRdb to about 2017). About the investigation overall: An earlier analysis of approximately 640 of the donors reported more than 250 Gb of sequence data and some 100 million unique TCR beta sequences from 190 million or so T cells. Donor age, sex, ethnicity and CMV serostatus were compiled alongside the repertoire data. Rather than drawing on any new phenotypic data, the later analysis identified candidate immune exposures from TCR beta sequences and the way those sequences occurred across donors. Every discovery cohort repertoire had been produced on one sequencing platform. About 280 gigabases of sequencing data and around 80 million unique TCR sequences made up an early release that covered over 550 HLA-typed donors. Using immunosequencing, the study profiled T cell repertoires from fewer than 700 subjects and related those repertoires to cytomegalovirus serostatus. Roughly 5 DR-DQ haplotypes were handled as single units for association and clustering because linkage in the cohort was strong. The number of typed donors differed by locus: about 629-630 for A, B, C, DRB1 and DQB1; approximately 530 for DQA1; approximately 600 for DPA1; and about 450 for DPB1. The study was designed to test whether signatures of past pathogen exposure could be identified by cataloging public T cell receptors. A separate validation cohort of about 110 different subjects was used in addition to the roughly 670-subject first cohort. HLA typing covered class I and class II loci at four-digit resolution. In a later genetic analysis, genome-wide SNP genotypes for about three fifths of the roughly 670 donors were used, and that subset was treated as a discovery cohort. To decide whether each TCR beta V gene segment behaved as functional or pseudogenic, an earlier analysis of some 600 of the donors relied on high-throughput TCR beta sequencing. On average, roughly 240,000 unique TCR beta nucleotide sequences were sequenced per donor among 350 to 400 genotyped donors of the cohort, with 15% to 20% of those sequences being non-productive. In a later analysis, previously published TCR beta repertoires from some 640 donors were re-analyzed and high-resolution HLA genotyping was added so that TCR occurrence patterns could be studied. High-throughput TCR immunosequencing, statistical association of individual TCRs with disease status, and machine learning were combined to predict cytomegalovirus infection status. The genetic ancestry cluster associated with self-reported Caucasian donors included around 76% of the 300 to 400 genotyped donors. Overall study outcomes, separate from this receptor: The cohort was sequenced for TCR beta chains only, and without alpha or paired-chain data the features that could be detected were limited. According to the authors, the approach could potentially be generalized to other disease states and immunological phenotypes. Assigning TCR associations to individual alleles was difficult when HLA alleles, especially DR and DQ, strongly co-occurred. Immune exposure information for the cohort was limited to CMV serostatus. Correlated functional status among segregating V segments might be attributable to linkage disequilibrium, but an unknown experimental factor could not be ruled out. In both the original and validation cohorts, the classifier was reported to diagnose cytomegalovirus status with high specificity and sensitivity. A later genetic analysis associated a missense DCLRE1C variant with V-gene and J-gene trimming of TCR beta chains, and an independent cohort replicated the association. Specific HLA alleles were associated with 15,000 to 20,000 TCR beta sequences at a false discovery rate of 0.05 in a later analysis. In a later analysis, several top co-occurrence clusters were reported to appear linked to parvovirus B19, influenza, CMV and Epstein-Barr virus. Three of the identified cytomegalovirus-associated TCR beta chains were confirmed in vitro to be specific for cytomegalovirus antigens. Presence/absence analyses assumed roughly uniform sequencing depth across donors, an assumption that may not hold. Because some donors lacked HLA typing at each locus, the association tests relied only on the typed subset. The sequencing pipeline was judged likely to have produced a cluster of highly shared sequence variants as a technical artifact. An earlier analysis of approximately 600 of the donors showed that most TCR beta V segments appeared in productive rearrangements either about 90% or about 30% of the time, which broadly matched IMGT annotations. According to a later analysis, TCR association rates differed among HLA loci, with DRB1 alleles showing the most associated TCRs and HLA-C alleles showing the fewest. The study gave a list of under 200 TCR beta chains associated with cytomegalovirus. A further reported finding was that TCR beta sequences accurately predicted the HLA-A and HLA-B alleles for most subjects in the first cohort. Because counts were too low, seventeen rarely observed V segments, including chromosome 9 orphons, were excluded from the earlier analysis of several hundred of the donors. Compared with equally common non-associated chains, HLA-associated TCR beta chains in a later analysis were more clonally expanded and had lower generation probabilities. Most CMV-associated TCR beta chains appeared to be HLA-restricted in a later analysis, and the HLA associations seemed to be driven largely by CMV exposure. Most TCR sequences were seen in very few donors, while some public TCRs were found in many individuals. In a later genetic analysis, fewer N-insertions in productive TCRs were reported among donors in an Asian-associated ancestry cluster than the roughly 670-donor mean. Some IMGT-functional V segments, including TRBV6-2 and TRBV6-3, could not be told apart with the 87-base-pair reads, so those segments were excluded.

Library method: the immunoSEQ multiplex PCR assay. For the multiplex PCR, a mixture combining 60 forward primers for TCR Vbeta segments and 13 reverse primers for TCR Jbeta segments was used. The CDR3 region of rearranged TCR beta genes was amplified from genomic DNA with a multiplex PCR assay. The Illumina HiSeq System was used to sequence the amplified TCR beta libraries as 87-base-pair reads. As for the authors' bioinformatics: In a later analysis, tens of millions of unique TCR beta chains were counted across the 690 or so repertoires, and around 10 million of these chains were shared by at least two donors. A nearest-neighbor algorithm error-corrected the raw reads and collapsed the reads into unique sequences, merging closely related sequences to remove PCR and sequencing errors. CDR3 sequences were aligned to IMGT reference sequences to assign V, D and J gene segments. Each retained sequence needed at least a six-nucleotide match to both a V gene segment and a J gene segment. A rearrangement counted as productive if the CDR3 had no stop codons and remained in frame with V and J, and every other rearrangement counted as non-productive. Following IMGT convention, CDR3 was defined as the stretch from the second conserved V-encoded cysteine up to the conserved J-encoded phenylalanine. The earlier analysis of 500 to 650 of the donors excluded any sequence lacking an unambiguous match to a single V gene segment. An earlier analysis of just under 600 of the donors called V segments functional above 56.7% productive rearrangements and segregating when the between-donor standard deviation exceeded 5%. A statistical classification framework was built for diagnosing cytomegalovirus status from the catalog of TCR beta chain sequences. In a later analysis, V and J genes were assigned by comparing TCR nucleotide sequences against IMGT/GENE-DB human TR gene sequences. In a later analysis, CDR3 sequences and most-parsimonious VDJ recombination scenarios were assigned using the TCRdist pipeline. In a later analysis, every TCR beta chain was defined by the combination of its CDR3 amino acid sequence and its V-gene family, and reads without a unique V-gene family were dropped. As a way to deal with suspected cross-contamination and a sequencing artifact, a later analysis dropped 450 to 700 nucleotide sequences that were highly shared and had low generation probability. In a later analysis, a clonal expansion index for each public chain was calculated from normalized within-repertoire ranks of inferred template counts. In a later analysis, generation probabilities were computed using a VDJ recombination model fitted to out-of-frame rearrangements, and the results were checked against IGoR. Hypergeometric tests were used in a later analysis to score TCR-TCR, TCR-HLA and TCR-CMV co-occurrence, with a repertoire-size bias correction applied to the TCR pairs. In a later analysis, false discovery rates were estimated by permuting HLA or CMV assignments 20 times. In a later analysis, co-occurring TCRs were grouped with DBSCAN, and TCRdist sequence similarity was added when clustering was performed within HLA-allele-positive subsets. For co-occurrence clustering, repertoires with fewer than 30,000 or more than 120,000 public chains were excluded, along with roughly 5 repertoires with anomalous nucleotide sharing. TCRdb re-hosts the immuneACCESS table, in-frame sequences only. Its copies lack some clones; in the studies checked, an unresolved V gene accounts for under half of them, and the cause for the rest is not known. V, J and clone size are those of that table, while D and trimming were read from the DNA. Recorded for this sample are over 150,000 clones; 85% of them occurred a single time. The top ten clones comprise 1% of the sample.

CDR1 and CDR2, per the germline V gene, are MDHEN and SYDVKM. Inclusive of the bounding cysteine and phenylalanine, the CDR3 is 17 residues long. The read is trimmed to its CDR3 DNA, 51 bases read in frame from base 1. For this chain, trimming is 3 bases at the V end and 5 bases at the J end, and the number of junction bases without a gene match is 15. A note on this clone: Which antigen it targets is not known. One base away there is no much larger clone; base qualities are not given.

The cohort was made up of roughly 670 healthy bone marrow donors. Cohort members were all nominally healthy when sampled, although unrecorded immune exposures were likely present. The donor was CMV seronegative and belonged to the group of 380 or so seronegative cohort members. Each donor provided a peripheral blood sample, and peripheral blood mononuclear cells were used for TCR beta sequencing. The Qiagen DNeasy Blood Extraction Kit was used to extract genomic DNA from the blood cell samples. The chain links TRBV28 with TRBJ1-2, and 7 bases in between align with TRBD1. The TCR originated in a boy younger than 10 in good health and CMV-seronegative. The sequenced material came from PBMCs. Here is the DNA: TGTGCCAGCAGTTTGACAGGGTCATCGACTAAATATTATGGCTACACCTTC. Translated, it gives CASSLTGSSTKYYGYTF.